The source of this T cell receptor (beta chain) is a study of T-cell reconstitution after alpha-beta-depleted transplantation in children. The CDR3 spans 20 residues. With 0 bases removed from V and 1 base from J, the gap between germline ends came to 24 bases. Germline loops: CDR1 LNHNV, CDR2 YYDKDF (reference sequence). Preparation of the TCRbeta library involved a method that used unique molecular identifiers. TCRdb reanalysed the PCR reads using MiXCR and keeps one entry per CDR3 protein. The sample consists of around 45,000 distinct CDR3 sequences, 40% to 60% of them appearing once. This specimen consisted of peripheral blood, obtained before TCRalphabeta/CD19-depleted stem cell transplant. The receptor comes from a boy under two years old with SCID, due to receive a stem cell transplant. The chain joins TRBV15 to TRBJ1-2; a possible D gene is TRBD1 (5 bases). CDR3 region: CATSRDRGTPTVPINYGYTF. The DNA of the CDR3 is TGTGCCACCAGCAGAGATCGGGGGACGCCGACAGTCCCCATTAACTATGGCTACACCTTC.